Presented here are 19 T cell receptor beta chains from one specimen sequenced in a study of Graves' ophthalmopathy and Graves' hyperthyroidism. Amplifying from RNA transcripts, the study obtained TCR beta CDR3 regions. First-round RT-PCR employed HTBI primers, with a second-round multiplex PCR after it. TCRdb fed the multiplex PCR reads into MiXCR, producing one record per CDR3 protein. Among over a million distinct CDR3 sequences listed, about 38% were seen once. Sequencing was performed on peripheral blood or thyroid tissue (not recorded which). These receptors originate from an adult man with Graves' hyperthyroidism.

The chain links TRBV24-1 to TRBJ1-2; TRBD1 is a possible D gene (6 bases). The length of the CDR3 is 15 residues. The V gene lost 9 bases and the J gene lost 2 bases, with 18 bases spanning the gap. Germline CDR1 and CDR2: KGHDR and SFDVKD. The CDR3 DNA reads as TGTGCCACCGAACAGGGTGGGGTCTTAAACTATGGCTACACCTTC. This encodes CATEQGGVLNYGYTF.

The sample holds a few counts of this clonotype. This sequence joins TRBV5-8 and TRBJ1-3, with D uncertain. The CDR3 covers 19 residues. V was shortened by 0 bases and J by 4 bases, with 23 bases between the two germline ends. Germline CDR1 and CDR2: SGHTS and YDEGEE. For the CDR3, the DNA is TGTGCCAGCAGCTTGGATTTGGGCCCCTCCGATTCAGGAGGAAACACCATATATTTT. It codes for CASSLDLGPSDSGGNTIYF.

The V call is TRBV27, the J call TRBJ1-2; possible D gene TRBD1, 5 bases. In germline, CDR1 is MNHEY, CDR2 SMNVEV (reference sequence). The CDR3 runs 12 residues. CDR3 nucleotides: TGTGCTACTAGGAGGGGAGACTATGGCTACACCTTC. Translating gives CATRRGDYGYTF.

This clonotype came up many times. V and J are TRBV25-1 and TRBJ2-7, with 9 bases that match TRBD1. Looked up from germline, CDR1 is MGHDK and CDR2 is SYGVNS. CDR3 length: 14 residues. V lost 8 bases and J lost 9; bases outside the gene matches: 14. Written as DNA, the CDR3 is TGTGCCAGCGCCCCCAGCGGGACAGGGATTGGGCAGTACTTC. Its translation is CASAPSGTGIGQYF.

Of note for this clonotype: This may be a read error: a much more frequent sequence differs by one nucleotide. This chain links TRBV7-2 with TRBJ2-7, with no clear D. The CDR3 contains 16 residues. Looked up from germline, CDR1 is SGHTA and CDR2 is FQGNSA. This CDR3 is CASSASANPAGYGQYF. CDR3 coding DNA: TGTGCCAGCAGCGCGAGCGCAAATCCAGCCGGCTACGGGCAGTACTTC.

A word on this clonotype: The junction shows a germline mismatch at one end, possibly a read error. This chain joins TRBV10-3 and TRBJ2-7; 10 bases match TRBD1. Germline V gene lookup returns CDR1 ENHRY and CDR2 SYGVKD. The CDR3 has 14 amino acids. The CDR3 DNA sequence: TGTGCCAGCAGCCCGGGACAGGGGTTCTACGAGCATTACTTC. Translating gives CASSPGQGFYEHYF.

There are many counts of this clonotype. The chain links TRBV12-3 or TRBV12-4 to TRBJ1-5; TRBD1 is a possible D gene (6 bases). The CDR3 consists of 17 residues. Trimming took off 6 bases at V and 0 bases at J, with 18 bases between the two ends. For the CDR3, the DNA is TGTGCCAGCAGCCTCAGAATAACAGGGTATAGCAATCAGCCCCAGCATTTT. Translating it yields CASSLRITGYSNQPQHF.

Points on this clonotype: Possible read error: a much larger clone is one base away. The V and J genes are TRBV2 and TRBJ2-7; 10 bases are a match to TRBD1. From germline, CDR1 is SNHLY and CDR2 FYNNEI. The CDR3 consists of 13 residues. The CDR3 sequence is CVSRTGGKDEQYF. Here the CDR3 DNA reads TGTGTCAGCAGGACAGGGGGTAAGGACGAGCAGTACTTC.

V and J are TRBV7-9 and TRBJ1-1; D is uncertain. The CDR3 extends over 13 amino acids. Trimming shortened V by 5 bases and J by 5 bases, and 12 bases separated the two germline ends. From germline, CDR1 is SEHNR and CDR2 FQNEAQ (reference sequence). The DNA of the CDR3 is TGTGCCAGCAGCCAGGTGGGGAAGACTGAAGCTTTCTTT. This sequence encodes CASSQVGKTEAFF.

Only a few counts were recorded for this clonotype. A junction boundary mismatches the germline segment, possibly from a read error. The genes are TRBV10-3 and TRBJ2-5; D unclear. Germline V CDR1 and CDR2: ENHRY, SYGVKD. CDR3 length equals 14 residues. The CDR3 is CASSYADPLETQYF. As DNA, the CDR3 is TGTGCCAGCAGTTACGCCGACCCCCTTGAGACCCAGTACTTC.

Note on this clonotype: A clone one base away is much larger, so this may be a read error. The chain recombines TRBV2 with TRBJ2-7, with 7 bases fitting TRBD2. Per germline, CDR1 SNHLY and CDR2 FYNNEI. This CDR3 comprises 15 residues. Here the CDR3 reads CTSSPLRGVSYEQYF. CDR3 coding DNA: TGTACCAGCAGCCCCCTCCGGGGGGTCTCCTACGAGCAGTACTTC.

This clonotype was picked up many times. V usage is TRBV19 and J usage is TRBJ1-5, with D possibly TRBD1 on 6 matching bases. Germline CDR1 LNHDA, CDR2 SQIVND (reference sequence). The CDR3 loop spans 15 amino acids. V was trimmed by 6 bases and J by 0 bases, leaving 12 bases between them. CDR3 nucleotide sequence: TGTGCCAGTAGAGTGGGACATTATAGCAATCAGCCCCAGCATTTT. Translation gives CASRVGHYSNQPQHF.

This clonotype appeared a few times. The V call is TRBV12-3 or TRBV12-4, the J call TRBJ1-5; a weak D match, TRBD1 (5 bases). The length of the CDR3 is 17 residues. V was cut by 3 bases and J by 5 bases, with 20 bases left in between. The CDR3 loop is CASSFRWGWARDQPQHF. CDR3 bases: TGTGCCAGCAGTTTTCGGTGGGGTTGGGCCAGGGATCAGCCCCAGCATTTT.

This chain connects TRBV5-1 to TRBJ1-1; D perhaps matches TRBD1 (5 bases). The CDR3 runs to 16 residues. Trimming left V 0 bases short and J 0 bases short, with 12 bases between. The germline V gene has CDR1 SGHRS and CDR2 YFSETQ. The CDR3 DNA follows: TGCGCCAGCAGCTTGGCCTCGACAGTCATGAACACTGAAGCTTTCTTT. Its protein is CASSLASTVMNTEAFF.

The chain employs TRBV19 and TRBJ1-1, with TRBD1 matching over 9 bases. V shed 6 bases, J shed 4 bases, and the junction held 15 bases outside the gene matches. CDR1 is LNHDA, CDR2 SQIVND, per germline (reference sequence). The CDR3 runs to 17 residues. Here the CDR3 reads CASSPTGTGPRGTEAFF. CDR3 nucleotide sequence: TGTGCCAGTAGCCCAACCGGGACAGGGCCCCGAGGCACTGAAGCTTTCTTT.

This clonotype was picked up many times. The chain has TRBV14 and TRBJ2-5, with D possibly matching TRBD1 (5 bases). The CDR3 extends over 13 amino acids. Trimming cost V 1 base and J 6 bases, with 9 bases left between them. Germline V lookup: CDR1 SGHDN, CDR2 FVKESK. In DNA, the CDR3 is TGTGCCAGCAGCCAAGGGGGCTTGAAGACCCAGTACTTC. This sequence encodes CASSQGGLKTQYF. Together with reference TRBV14 and TRBJ2-5, the CDR3 gives the full variable domain: EAGVTQFPSHSVIEKGQTVTLRCDPISGHDNLYWYRRVMGKEIKFLLHFVKESKQDESGMPNNRFLAERTGGTYSTLKVQPAELEDSGVYFCASSQGGLKTQYFGPGTRLLVL.

This clonotype was seen ten or more times. CDR3 amino acids: CASSPEELPAYGYTF. The CDR3 DNA is TGTGCCAGCAGCCCAGAGGAGCTACCAGCCTATGGCTACACCTTC. The chain links TRBV9 to TRBJ1-2; D is uncertain. V was trimmed by 4 bases and J by 4 bases, leaving 17 bases between them. CDR1 and CDR2 from the germline V gene are SGDLS and YYNGEE. CDR3 size: 15 residues.

Many counts were recorded for this clonotype. The chain couples TRBV10-1 to TRBJ2-5, with 12 nucleotides matching TRBD2. J lost 2 bases, V lost 0 bases, and 4 bases had no gene match. This CDR3 is built from 17 residues. CDR1 WNHNN and CDR2 SYGVQD come from the germline V gene (reference sequence). CDR3 in DNA: TGCGCCAGCAGTGAGTCGAGACTAGCGGGGGTTCAAGAGACCCAGTACTTC. Translation gives CASSESRLAGVQETQYF.

This clonotype was seen a handful of times. The CDR3 is CASSHPGTGAGEQYF. The CDR3 DNA reads TGTGCCAGCAGCCATCCCGGGACAGGGGCGGGGGAGCAGTACTTC. The V and J genes are TRBV4-2 and TRBJ2-7; TRBD1 matches 10 bases. Germline V gene data show CDR1 as LGHNA and CDR2 as YNFKEQ. CDR3 size: 15 residues. J was trimmed by 7 bases and V by 3 bases; bases with no gene match: 9.